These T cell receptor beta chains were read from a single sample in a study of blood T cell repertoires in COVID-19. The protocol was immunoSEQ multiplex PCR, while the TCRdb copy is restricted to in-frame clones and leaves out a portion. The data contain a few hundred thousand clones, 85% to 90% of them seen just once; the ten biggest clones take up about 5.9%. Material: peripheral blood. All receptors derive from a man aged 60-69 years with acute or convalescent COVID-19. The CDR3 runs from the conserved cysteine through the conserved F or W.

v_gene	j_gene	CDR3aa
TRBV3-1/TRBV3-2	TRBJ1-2	CASSQGPSGYGYTF
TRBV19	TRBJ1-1	CASSPVGSVEAFF
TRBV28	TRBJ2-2	CASSLWAGGTGELFF
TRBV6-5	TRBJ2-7	CASRPLAGVYEQYF
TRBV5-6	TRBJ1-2	CASSPGGGGYGYTF
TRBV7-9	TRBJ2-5	CASSLGAGTFQETQYF
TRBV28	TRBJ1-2	CASSFGTGFTNYGYTF
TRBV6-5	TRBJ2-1	CASSYFAQGEEQFF
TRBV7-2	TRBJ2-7	CATGGLAEISYEQYF
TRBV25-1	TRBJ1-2	CATQTRDQNGYTF
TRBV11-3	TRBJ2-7	CASSLSPGSYEQYF
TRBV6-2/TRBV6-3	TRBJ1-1	CASSYSAGTEAFF
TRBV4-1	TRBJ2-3	CASAGLALDTQYF
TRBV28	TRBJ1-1	CASSLYWGTGGEAFF
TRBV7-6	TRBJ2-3	CASSGGGPSTDTQYF
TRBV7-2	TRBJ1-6	CASSPRGRQTSPLHF
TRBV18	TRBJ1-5	CASSSRTGRGNQPQHF
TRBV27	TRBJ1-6	CASSLGQTSPLHF
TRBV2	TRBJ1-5	CASSTQGFSNQPQHF
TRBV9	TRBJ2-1	CASSVVSSGRGLEQFF
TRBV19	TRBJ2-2	CASRRLAGDTGELFF
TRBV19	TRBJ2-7	CASAFGRDGGYEQYF
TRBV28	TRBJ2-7	CASREKQGAVQYF
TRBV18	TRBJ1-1	CASSPRTGQGGNTEAFF
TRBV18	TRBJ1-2	CASSPGQTFYGYTF
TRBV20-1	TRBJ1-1	CSASTGFGTEAFF
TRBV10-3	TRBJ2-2	CAISVRGASNTGELFF
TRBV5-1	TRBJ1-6	CASSSLQGKNSPLHF
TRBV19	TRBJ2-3	CASSNPAGGTDTQYF
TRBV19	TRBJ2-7	CASSATGGAYEQYF
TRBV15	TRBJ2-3	CATSRQLAASTDTQYF
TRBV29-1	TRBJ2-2	CSVYIGGAGLFF
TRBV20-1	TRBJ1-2	CSASTVAQGGGYTF
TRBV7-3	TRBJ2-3	CASSLGRAGTDTQYF
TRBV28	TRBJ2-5	CASSWPGLAGSRETQYF
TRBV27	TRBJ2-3	CASSRPLAGASTDTQYF
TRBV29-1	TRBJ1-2	CSAFADRNYGYTF
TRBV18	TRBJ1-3	CASSSGTDGNTIYF
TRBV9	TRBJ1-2	CASREGNRGDYTF
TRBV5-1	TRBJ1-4	CASSWEATNEKLFF
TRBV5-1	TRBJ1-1	CASSLVGANTEAFF
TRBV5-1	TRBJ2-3	CASSLDRVGDTQYF
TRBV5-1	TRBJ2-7	CASSSSISEGEQYF
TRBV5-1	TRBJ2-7	CASSLAGLAGASEQYF
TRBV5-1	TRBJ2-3	CASSLGAGLLTDTQYF
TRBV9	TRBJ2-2	CASSTGTQTGELFF
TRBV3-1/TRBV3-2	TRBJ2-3	CASSQDLLAGGDTQYF
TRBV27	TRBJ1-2	CASSLYGQSHRGYGYTF